These 17 T cell receptor beta chains came from one sample sequenced in a study of early T cells in non-severe SARS-CoV-2 infection. Using its own MiXCR run on the 5' RACE reads, TCRdb lists one record per CDR3 protein. Among tens of thousands of distinct CDR3 sequences listed, 5% to 6% were seen once. Input material: whole blood. The receptors were gathered from an adult who was a healthcare worker with PCR-confirmed SARS-CoV-2 infection or an uninfected control (not recorded which).

There are a few counts of this clonotype. This chain connects TRBV20-1 to TRBJ2-1; no firm D call. CDR1 and CDR2 (germline): DFQATT, SNEGSKA (reference sequence). This CDR3 contains 14 residues. V was clipped by 2 bases and J by 6 bases, with 14 bases between them. The chain's CDR3 is CSARRTGPGNEQFF. CDR3 sequence (DNA): TGCAGTGCTAGAAGAACGGGCCCCGGCAATGAGCAGTTCTTC.

J is TRBJ2-7 and V is TRBV7-2; maybe TRBD2 (6 bases). CDR3 length equals 15 residues. V lost 5 bases, J lost 0 bases, and 14 bases lay in between. Germline CDR1 is SGHTA and CDR2 is FQGNSA. The CDR3: CASSIGLPSSYEQYF. CDR3 bases: TGTGCCAGCAGCATCGGACTACCGAGCTCCTACGAGCAGTACTTC.

This clonotype was detected many times. The V gene is TRBV6-5, the J gene TRBJ1-2; 8 positions match TRBD1. Germline values: CDR1 MNHEY, CDR2 SVGAGI. V shed 6 bases and J 4 bases; nucleotides not matched to a gene: 10. The CDR3 is made up of 15 amino acids. The CDR3 DNA follows: TGTGCCAGCAGGGGCCCGACAGGGGCTCTCTATGGCTACACCTTC. Residues: CASRGPTGALYGYTF.

This clonotype was seen only a few times. The chain links TRBV5-1 to TRBJ2-2; D uncertain. Germline values: CDR1 SGHRS, CDR2 YFSETQ. The CDR3 consists of 13 residues. V lost 3 bases and J 1 base, leaving 4 bases between the germline ends. The CDR3 reads CASSSQNTGELFF. In DNA, the CDR3 is TGCGCCAGCAGCTCACAGAACACCGGGGAGCTGTTTTTT.

This clonotype appeared many times. V and J are TRBV19 and TRBJ1-4; D is ambiguous. From germline, CDR1 is LNHDA and CDR2 SQIVND (reference sequence). Trimming took off 6 bases at V and 5 bases at J, with 13 bases between the two ends. This CDR3 spans 14 amino acids. The CDR3 nucleotides read TGTGCCAGTAGCAGGACGGCATGGAATGAAAAACTGTTTTTT. It yields the protein CASSRTAWNEKLFF. The full variable domain, completed using reference TRBV19 and TRBJ1-4, is DGGITQSPKYLFRKEGQNVTLSCEQNLNHDAMYWYRQDPGQGLRLIYYSQIVNDFQKGDIAEGYSVSREKKESFPLTVTSAQKNPTAFYLCASSRTAWNEKLFFGSGTQLSVL.

This clonotype was counted many times. One junction end disagrees with the germline gene, perhaps due to a read error. The chain carries TRBV7-7 and TRBJ2-3, with D perhaps matching TRBD1 or TRBD2 (5 bases each). Germline assignment: CDR1 SSHAT and CDR2 FNYEAQ (reference sequence). This CDR3 has 14 residues. CDR3 nucleotides: TGTGCTAGCAGCTTAGATGGGGGTACAGATACGCAGTATTTT. Translating it yields CASSLDGGTDTQYF.

This clonotype was seen at least ten times. The CDR3 region is CASSFTGWDEQYF. The CDR3 DNA follows: TGTGCCAGCAGTTTCACAGGGTGGGACGAGCAGTACTTC. This chain joins TRBV28 and TRBJ2-7; maybe TRBD1 (6 bases). Germline lookup yields CDR1 MDHEN and CDR2 SYDVKM. This CDR3 contains 13 residues. V lost 3 bases to trimming and J lost 5 bases, with 11 bases between them.

This clonotype was seen repeatedly, ten times or more. The chain carries TRBV18 and TRBJ1-2, with D hard to call. V lost 4 bases, J lost 3 bases, and 12 bases lay in between. There are 14 residues in the CDR3. Germline values: CDR1 KGHSH, CDR2 LQKENI. CDR3 amino acids: CASSQQREHYGYTF. The CDR3 DNA sequence: TGTGCCAGCTCACAGCAACGGGAACACTATGGCTACACCTTC.

This clonotype has ten or more counts. The rearrangement uses TRBV19 and TRBJ2-3; 10 bases align to TRBD2. V trimming: 3 bases; J trimming: 3 bases; junction bases outside the gene matches: 6. This CDR3 has 16 residues. Germline values: CDR1 LNHDA, CDR2 SQIVND (reference sequence). CDR3 region: CASSIAAGGPTDTQYF. The CDR3 DNA follows: TGTGCCAGTAGTATCGCAGCGGGAGGGCCGACAGATACGCAGTATTTT.

The chain links TRBV11-2 to TRBJ1-2; 10 positions agree with TRBD1. The germline V gene has CDR1 SGHAT and CDR2 FQNNGV. The CDR3 is made up of 16 amino acids. V shed 0 bases and J 6 bases; nucleotides not matched to a gene: 7. The CDR3 protein is CASSLDGRDRGHGYTF. CDR3 nucleotide sequence: TGTGCCAGCAGCTTAGATGGGCGGGACAGGGGACATGGCTACACCTTC.

This clonotype was detected many times. The chain employs TRBV18 and TRBJ1-2, with a weak D call TRBD1 (5 bases). CDR1 and CDR2 from the germline V gene are KGHSH and LQKENI. V was pared by 6 bases and J by 8 bases, with 25 bases between. This CDR3 comprises 16 residues. Here the CDR3 DNA reads TGTGCCAGCTCTCCTAGTGGGGGACTCGGGCTTGACGGCTACACCTTC. Its protein is CASSPSGGLGLDGYTF.

This clonotype turned up a few times. The genes are TRBV30 and TRBJ2-2, with TRBD2 identical over 14 bases. J gave up 7 bases and V 1 base, and 8 bases lay outside the gene matches. The germline V gene has CDR1 GTSNPN and CDR2 SVGIG (reference sequence). This CDR3 has 17 amino acids. CDR3 protein: CAWSGGLAGVHFGELFF. The CDR3 DNA is TGTGCCTGGAGTGGGGGACTAGCGGGAGTTCACTTCGGGGAGCTGTTTTTT.

This clonotype was found many times. DNA for the CDR3: TGTGCCTCTTCCGGGACTGGGGTGAGGGAGCAGTACTTC. Protein: CASSGTGVREQYF. The rearrangement links TRBV19 to TRBJ2-7; weak D call: TRBD2 (6 bases). The CDR3 spans 13 residues. Germline CDR1 and CDR2: LNHDA and SQIVND (reference sequence). V lost 11 bases to trimming and J lost 7 bases, with 21 bases between them.

This clonotype occurred a few times. V is TRBV2 and J is TRBJ2-7; 8 bases line up with TRBD1. V lost 7 bases and J lost 1; bases outside the gene matches: 9. CDR3 length: 15 amino acids. Germline CDR1 and CDR2: SNHLY and FYNNEI. The CDR3, as DNA: TGTGCCAGCAAACCCACAGGGGGGAGGTCCTACGAGCAGTACTTC. This encodes CASKPTGGRSYEQYF.

This clonotype was observed at least ten times. The genes are TRBV14 and TRBJ2-5, with D hard to call. The CDR3 spans 12 residues. V lost 3 bases, J lost 0 bases, and 2 bases lay in between. Germline V CDR1 and CDR2: SGHDN, FVKESK. Here the CDR3 reads CASSHYQETQYF. CDR3 in DNA: TGTGCCAGCAGCCATTACCAAGAGACCCAGTACTTC.

This clonotype was counted only a few times. The V gene is TRBV5-1, the J gene TRBJ1-3; D unclear. V lost 5 bases and J 1 base, leaving 1 base between the germline ends. CDR3 length equals 11 residues. The germline V gene has CDR1 SGHRS and CDR2 YFSETQ. The CDR3 DNA reads TGCGCCAGCAGATCTGGAAACACCATATATTTT. It specifies CASRSGNTIYF.

The sample holds many counts of this clonotype. This chain uses TRBV7-2 with TRBJ1-1, with TRBD1 identical over 7 bases. The CDR3 is 16 residues long. The germline V gene encodes CDR1 SGHTA and CDR2 FQGNSA. J gave up 6 bases and V 1 base, and 11 bases lay outside the gene matches. This CDR3 reads CASSLVRGVGTAEAFF. CDR3 nucleotides: TGTGCCAGCAGCTTAGTTCGGGGGGTAGGGACAGCTGAAGCTTTCTTT. Filled out from reference TRBV7-2 and TRBJ1-1, the complete variable domain reads GAGVSQSPSNKVTEKGKDVELRCDPISGHTALYWYRQSLGQGLEFLIYFQGNSAPDKSGLPSDRFSAERTGGSVSTLTIQRTQQEDSAVYLCASSLVRGVGTAEAFFGQGTRLTVV.